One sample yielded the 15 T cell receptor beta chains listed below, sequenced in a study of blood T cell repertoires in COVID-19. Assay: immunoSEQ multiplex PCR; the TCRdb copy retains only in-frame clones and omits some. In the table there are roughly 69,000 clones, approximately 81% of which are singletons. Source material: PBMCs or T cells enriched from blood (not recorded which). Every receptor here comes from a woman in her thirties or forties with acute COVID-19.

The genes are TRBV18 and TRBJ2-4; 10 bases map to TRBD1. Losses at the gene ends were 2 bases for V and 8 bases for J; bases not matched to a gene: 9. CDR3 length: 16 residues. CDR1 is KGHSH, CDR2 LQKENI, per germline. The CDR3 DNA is TGTGCCAGCTCACCAAACCGGGACAGGGGAGGTGACATTCAGTACTTC. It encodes CASSPNRDRGGDIQYF.

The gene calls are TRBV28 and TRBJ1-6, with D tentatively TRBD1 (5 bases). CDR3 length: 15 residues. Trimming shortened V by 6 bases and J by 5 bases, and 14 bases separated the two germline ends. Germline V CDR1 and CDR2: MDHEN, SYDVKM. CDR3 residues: CASSYLGQDNSPLHF. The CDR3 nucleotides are TGTGCCAGCAGCTACCTCGGACAAGATAATTCACCCCTCCACTTT.

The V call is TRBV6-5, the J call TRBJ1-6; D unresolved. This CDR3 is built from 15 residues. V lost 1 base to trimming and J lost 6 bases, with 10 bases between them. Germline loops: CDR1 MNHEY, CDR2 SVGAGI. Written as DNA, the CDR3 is TGTGCCAGCAGTTACTATCCAATTCCTAATTCACCCCTCCACTTT. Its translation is CASSYYPIPNSPLHF.

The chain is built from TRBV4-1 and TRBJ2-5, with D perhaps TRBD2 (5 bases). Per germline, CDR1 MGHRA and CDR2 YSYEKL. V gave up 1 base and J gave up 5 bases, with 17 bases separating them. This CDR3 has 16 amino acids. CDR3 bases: TGCGCCAGCAGCCAAGGTATAGCGCTGAGGGAGGAGACCCAGTACTTC. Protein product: CASSQGIALREETQYF.

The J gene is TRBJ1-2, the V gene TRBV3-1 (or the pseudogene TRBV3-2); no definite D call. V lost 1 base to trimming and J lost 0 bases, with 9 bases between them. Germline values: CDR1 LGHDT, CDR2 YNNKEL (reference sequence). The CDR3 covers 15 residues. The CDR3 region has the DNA TGTGCCAGCAGCCAAGTATCCCCAGCTAACTATGGCTACACCTTC. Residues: CASSQVSPANYGYTF.

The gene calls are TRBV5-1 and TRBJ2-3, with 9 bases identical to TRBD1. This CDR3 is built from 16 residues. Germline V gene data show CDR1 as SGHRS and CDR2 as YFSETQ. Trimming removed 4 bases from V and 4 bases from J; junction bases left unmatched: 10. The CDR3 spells CASSPKQGARADTQYF. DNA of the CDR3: TGCGCCAGCAGCCCAAAACAGGGGGCCCGGGCAGATACGCAGTATTTT.

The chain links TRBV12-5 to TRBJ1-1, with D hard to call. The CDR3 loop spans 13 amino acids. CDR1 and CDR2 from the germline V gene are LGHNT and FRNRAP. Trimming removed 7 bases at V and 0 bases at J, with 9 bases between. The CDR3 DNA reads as TGTGCTAGTGCCCACGGTGTGAACACTGAAGCTTTCTTT. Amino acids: CASAHGVNTEAFF. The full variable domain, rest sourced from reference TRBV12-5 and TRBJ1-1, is DARVTQTPRHKVTEMGQEVTMRCQPILGHNTVFWYRQTMMQGLELLAYFRNRAPLDDSGMPKDRFSAEMPDATLATLKIQPSEPRDSAVYFCASAHGVNTEAFFGQGTRLTVV.

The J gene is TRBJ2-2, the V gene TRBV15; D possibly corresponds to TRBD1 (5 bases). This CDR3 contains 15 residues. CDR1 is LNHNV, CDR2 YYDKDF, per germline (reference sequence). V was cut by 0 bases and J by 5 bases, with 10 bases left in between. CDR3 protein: CATSRDRVGTGELFF. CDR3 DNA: TGTGCCACCAGCAGAGACAGGGTTGGAACCGGGGAGCTGTTTTTT.

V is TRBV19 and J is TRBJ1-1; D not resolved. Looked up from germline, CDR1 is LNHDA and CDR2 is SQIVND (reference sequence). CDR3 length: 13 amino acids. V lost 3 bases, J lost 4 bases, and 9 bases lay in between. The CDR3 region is CASSITASTEAFF. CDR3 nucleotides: TGTGCCAGTAGTATTACAGCCTCCACTGAAGCTTTCTTT.

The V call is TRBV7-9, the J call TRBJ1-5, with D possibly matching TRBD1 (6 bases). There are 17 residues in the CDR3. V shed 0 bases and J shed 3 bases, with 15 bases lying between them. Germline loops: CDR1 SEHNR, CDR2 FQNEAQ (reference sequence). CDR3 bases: TGTGCCAGCAGCTTAGCTAGGGGGGGCAGCTACAATCAGCCCCAGCATTTT. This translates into CASSLARGGSYNQPQHF.

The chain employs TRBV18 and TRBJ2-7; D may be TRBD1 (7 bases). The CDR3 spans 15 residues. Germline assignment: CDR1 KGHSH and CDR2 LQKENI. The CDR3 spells CASSPRQGGAYEQYV. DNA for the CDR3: TGTGCCAGCTCGCCACGACAGGGAGGCGCCTACGAGCAGTACGTC.

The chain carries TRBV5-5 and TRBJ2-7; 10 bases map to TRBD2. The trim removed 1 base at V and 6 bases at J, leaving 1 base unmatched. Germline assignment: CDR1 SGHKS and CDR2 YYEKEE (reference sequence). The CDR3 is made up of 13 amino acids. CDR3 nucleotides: TGTGCCAGCAGCTTGATAGCGGGGGGCGAGCAGTACGTC. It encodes CASSLIAGGEQYV.

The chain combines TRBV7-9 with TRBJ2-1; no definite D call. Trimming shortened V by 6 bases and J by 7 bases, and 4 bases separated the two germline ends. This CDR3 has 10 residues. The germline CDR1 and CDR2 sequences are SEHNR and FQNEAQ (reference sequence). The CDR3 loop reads CASRTNEQFF. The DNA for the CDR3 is TGTGCCAGCAGGACTAATGAGCAGTTCTTC.

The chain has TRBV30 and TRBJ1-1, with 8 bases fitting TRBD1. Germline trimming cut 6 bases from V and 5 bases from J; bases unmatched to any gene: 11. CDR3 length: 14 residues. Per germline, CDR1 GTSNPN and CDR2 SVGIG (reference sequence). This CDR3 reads CACTPQGAGTEAFF. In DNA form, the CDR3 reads TGTGCCTGTACTCCGCAGGGGGCTGGAACTGAAGCTTTCTTT.

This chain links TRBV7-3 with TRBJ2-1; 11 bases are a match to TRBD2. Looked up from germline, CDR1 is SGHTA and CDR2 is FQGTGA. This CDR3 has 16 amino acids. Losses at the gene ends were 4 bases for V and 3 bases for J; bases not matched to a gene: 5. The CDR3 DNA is TGTGCCAGCAGCTCGATAGCGGGAGGGCTCTACAATGAGCAGTTCTTC. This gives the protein CASSSIAGGLYNEQFF.